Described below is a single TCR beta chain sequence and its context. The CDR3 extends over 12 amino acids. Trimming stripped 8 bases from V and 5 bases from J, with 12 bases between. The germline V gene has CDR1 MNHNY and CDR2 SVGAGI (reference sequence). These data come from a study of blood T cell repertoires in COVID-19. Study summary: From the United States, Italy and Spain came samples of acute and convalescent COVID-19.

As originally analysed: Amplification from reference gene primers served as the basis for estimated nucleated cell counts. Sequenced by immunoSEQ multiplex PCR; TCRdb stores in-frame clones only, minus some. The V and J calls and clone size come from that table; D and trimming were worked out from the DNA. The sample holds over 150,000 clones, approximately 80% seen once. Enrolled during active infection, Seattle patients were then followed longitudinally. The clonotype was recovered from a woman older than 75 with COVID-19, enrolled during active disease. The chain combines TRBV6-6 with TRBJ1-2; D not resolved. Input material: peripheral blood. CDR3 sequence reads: CASETGNYGYTF. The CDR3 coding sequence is TGTGCCAGCGAGACGGGGAATTATGGCTACACCTTC.